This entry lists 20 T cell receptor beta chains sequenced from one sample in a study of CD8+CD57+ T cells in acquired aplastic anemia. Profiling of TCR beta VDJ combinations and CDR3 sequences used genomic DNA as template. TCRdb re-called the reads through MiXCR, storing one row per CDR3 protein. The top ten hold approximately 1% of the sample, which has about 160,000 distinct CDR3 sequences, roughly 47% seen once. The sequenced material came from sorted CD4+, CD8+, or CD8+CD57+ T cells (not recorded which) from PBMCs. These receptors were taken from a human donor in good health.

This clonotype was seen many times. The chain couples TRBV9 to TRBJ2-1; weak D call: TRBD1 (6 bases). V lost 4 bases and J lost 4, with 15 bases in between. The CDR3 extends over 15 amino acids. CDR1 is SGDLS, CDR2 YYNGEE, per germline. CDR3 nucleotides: TGTGCCAGCAGCCCGCAGTGGGACACTTACAATGAGCAGTTCTTC. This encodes CASSPQWDTYNEQFF.

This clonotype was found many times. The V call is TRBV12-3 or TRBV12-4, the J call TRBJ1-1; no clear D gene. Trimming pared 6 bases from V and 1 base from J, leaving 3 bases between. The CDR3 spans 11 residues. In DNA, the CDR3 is TGTGCCAGCAGAGAGAACACTGAAGCTTTCTTT. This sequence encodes CASRENTEAFF.

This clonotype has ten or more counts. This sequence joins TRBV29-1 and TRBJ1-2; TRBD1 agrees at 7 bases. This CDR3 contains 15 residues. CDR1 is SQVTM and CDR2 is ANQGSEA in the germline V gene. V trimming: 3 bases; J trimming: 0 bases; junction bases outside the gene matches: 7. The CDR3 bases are TGCAGCGTTGATAGGGGGCCCGTAGCTAACTATGGCTACACCTTC. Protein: CSVDRGPVANYGYTF.

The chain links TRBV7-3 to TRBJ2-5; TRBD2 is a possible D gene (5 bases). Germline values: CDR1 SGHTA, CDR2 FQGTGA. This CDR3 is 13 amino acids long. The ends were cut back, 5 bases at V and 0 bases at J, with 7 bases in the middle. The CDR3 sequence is CASSPGYQETQYF. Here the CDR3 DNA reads TGTGCCAGCAGCCCGGGGTACCAAGAGACCCAGTACTTC.

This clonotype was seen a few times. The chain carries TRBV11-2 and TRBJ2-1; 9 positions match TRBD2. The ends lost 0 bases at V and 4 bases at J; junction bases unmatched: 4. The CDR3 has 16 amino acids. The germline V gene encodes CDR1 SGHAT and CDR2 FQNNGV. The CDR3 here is CASSLEASGTYNEQFF. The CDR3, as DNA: TGTGCCAGCAGCTTAGAGGCTAGCGGGACTTACAATGAGCAGTTCTTC. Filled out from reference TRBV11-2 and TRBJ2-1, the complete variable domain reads EAGVAQSPRYKIIEKRQSVAFWCNPISGHATLYWYQQILGQGPKLLIQFQNNGVVDDSQLPKDRFSAERLKGVDSTLKIQPAKLEDSAVYLCASSLEASGTYNEQFFGPGTRLTVL.

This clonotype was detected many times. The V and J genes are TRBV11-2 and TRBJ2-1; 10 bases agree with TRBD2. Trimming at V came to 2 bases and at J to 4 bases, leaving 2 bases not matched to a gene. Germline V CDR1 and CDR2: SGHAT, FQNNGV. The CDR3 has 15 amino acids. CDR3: CASSLSSGGYNEQFF. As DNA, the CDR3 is TGTGCCAGCAGCTTATCTAGCGGGGGATACAATGAGCAGTTCTTC.

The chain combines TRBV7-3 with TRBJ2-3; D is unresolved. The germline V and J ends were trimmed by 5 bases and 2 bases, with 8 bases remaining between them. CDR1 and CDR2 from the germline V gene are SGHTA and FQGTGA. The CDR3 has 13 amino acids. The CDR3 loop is CASSADPTDTQYF. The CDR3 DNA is TGTGCCAGCAGCGCCGACCCCACAGATACGCAGTATTTT.

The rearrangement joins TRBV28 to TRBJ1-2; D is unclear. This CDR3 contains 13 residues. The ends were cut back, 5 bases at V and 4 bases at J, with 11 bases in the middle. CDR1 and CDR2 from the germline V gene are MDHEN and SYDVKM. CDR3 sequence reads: CASSPPLVYGYTF. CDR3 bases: TGTGCCAGCAGTCCCCCCCTCGTCTATGGCTACACCTTC.

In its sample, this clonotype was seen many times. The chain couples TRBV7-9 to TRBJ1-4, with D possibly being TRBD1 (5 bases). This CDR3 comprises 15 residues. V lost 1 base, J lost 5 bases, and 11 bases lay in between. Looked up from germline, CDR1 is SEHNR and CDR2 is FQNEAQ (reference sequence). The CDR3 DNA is TGTGCCAGCAGCTTAGGGGGTGGGGCGAATGAAAAACTGTTTTTT. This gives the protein CASSLGGGANEKLFF.

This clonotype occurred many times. Here the CDR3 DNA reads TGCGCCAGCAGCTTGTCTTCCAGAAGCACTATGAACACTGAAGCTTTCTTT. Encoded protein: CASSLSSRSTMNTEAFF. V is TRBV5-1 and J is TRBJ1-1, with D unclear. Trimming shortened V by 1 base and J by 0 bases, and 16 bases separated the two germline ends. Germline values: CDR1 SGHRS, CDR2 YFSETQ. The CDR3 runs 17 residues.

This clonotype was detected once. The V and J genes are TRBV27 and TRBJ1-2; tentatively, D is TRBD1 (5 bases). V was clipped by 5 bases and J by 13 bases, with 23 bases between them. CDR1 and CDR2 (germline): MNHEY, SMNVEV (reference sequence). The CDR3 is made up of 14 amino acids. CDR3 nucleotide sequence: TGTGCCAGCAGTCCCTTAGACAGATTAGGTGCGGTCACCTTC. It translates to CASSPLDRLGAVTF.

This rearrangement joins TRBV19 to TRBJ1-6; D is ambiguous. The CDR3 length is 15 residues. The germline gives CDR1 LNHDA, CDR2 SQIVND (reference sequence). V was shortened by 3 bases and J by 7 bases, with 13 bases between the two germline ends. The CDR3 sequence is CASSMEDLANSPLHF. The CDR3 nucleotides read TGTGCCAGTAGTATGGAGGACCTCGCGAATTCACCCCTCCACTTT.

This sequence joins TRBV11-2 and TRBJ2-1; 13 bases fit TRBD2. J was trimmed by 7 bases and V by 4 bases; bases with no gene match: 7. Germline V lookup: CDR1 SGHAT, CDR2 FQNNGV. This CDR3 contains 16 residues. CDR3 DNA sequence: TGTGCCAGCAGCTCGCTGGGACTAGCGGGATCTAATGAGCAGTTCTTC. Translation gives CASSSLGLAGSNEQFF.

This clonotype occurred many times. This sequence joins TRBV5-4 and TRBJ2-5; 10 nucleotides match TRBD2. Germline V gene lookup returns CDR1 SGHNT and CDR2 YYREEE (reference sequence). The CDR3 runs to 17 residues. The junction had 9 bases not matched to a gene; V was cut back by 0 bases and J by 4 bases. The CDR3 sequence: CASSLGLAGGRGETQYF. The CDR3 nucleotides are TGTGCCAGCAGCTTGGGTTTAGCGGGGGGTCGGGGAGAGACCCAGTACTTC. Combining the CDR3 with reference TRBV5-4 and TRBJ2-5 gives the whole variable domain ETGVTQSPTHLIKTRGQQVTLRCSSQSGHNTVSWYQQALGQGPQFIFQYYREEENGRGNFPPRFSGLQFPNYSSELNVNALELDDSALYLCASSLGLAGGRGETQYFGPGTRLLVL.

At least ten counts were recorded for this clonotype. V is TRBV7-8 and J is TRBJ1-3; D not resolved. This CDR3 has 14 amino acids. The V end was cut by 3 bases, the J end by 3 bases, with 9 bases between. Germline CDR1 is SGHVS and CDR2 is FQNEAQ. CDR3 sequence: CASSFRRLGNTIYF. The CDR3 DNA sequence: TGTGCCAGCAGCTTCAGAAGACTTGGAAACACCATATATTTT.

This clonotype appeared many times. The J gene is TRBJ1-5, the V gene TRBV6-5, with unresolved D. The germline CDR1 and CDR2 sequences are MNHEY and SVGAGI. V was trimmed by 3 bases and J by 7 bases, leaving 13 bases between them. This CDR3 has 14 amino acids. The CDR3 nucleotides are TGTGCCAGCAGTTATGGAGGGCGAGGCCAGCCCCAGCATTTT. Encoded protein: CASSYGGRGQPQHF.

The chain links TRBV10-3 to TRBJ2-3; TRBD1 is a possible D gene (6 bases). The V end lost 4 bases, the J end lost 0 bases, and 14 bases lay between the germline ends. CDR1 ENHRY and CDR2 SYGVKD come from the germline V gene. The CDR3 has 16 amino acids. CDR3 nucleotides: TGTGCCATCAGTGGGTGGACAGATTCCAGCACAGATACGCAGTATTTT. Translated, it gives CAISGWTDSSTDTQYF.

CDR3 bases: TGTGCCACCAGCGACCAAGTGACTCGCCCCACCGGGGAGCTGTTTTTT. Amino acid sequence: CATSDQVTRPTGELFF. The chain couples TRBV15 to TRBJ2-2; no definite D call. V was trimmed by 5 bases and J by 4 bases, leaving 17 bases between them. Per the germline V gene, CDR1 is LNHNV and CDR2 is YYDKDF (reference sequence). This CDR3 has 16 amino acids. The variable domain in full, completed from reference TRBV15 and TRBJ2-2, reads DAMVIQNPRYQVTQFGKPVTLSCSQTLNHNVMYWYQQKSSQAPKLLFHYYDKDFNNEADTPDNFQSRRPNTSFCFLDIRSPGLGDTAMYLCATSDQVTRPTGELFFGEGSRLTVL.

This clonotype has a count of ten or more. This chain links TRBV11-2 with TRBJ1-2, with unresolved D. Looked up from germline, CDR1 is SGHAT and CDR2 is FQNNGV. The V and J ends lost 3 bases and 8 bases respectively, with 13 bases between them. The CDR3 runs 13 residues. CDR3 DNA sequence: TGTGCCAGCAGCTTGGATGGCCCGAAGGGCTACACCTTC. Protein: CASSLDGPKGYTF.

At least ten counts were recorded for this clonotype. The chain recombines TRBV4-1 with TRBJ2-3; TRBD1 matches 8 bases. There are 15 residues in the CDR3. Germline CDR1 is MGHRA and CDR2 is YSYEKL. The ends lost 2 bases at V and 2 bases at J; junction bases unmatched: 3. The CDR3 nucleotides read TGCGCCAGCAGCCAACCGGGACAGGACACAGATACGCAGTATTTT. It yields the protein CASSQPGQDTDTQYF.